The rows below give T cell receptor beta chains drawn from one sample of a study of shared clonotypes between healthy human individuals. Only in-frame clones appear in the TCRdb table, and some are missing; sequencing was by immunoSEQ multiplex PCR. The sample records 2 million to 2.5 million clones, approximately 93% being singletons. The sample was naive CD4+ T cells from PBMCs. The source of these receptors is a young man in good health. Some clones in this sample may be carry-over from other donors' samples. Both conserved end residues are part of each CDR3. A D gene is named only where the DNA matches it firmly. Clone sizes are given selectively: once, few, many, or a class where the clone is expanded.

size | J | D | V | DNA | CDR3
- | TRBJ2-1 | TRBD2 | TRBV7-3 | TGTGCCAGCAGCTTACGAGGCACTAGCGGGAGGACGAGCTCCTACAATGAGCAGTTCTTC | CASSLRGTSGRTSSYNEQFF
once | TRBJ2-2 | TRBD2 | TRBV28 | TGTGCCAGCGGACTAGCGGGAGTATTGAGGACCGGGGAGCTGTTTTTT | CASGLAGVLRTGELFF
- | TRBJ1-1 | - | TRBV5-1 | TGCGCCAGCAGCTTGGTCCCAGAACAGAACACTGAAGCTTTCTTT | CASSLVPEQNTEAFF
- | TRBJ2-6 | - | TRBV4-3 | TGCGCCAGCAGCCAAAAATACTCTGGGGCCAACGTCCTGACTTTC | CASSQKYSGANVLTF
- | TRBJ2-7 | - | TRBV28 | TGTGCCAGCCAGGGGGGGTCCGCTTCCTACGAGCAGTACTTC | CASQGGSASYEQYF
- | TRBJ2-6 | TRBD2 | TRBV5-5 | TGTGCCAGCAGCCCGACTAGCGCTGGGGCCAACGTCCTGACTTTC | CASSPTSAGANVLTF
- | TRBJ1-2 | - | TRBV27 | TGTGCCAGCAGTGGGATGAGGGAAGGATTGTATGGCTACACCTTC | CASSGMREGLYGYTF
- | TRBJ2-5 | TRBD1 | TRBV6-5 | TGTGCCAGCAGGACCGGGACAGGGAGCCAAGAGACCCAGTACTTC | CASRTGTGSQETQYF
- | TRBJ2-7 | TRBD2 | TRBV4-2 | TGTGCCAGCAGCCAACTTTCTAGCGGGAGGGACCCCTACGAGCAGTACTTC | CASSQLSSGRDPYEQYF
- | TRBJ2-2 | - | TRBV7-9 | TGTGCCAGCAGCCCCCGCCCTACAACGAACACCGGGGAGCTGTTTTTT | CASSPRPTTNTGELFF
once | TRBJ2-1 | TRBD2 | TRBV7-2 | TGTGCCAGCAGCTTAGCTAGCGGGAGGGACAATGAGCAGTTCTTC | CASSLASGRDNEQFF
- | TRBJ2-7 | TRBD1 | TRBV5-1 | TGCGCCAGCACCCGAACCCGGGACAGGGGTCCCTACGAGCAGTACTTC | CASTRTRDRGPYEQYF
- | TRBJ1-2 | TRBD1 | TRBV19 | TGTGCCAGTAGGGCACGCCGGGACAGCCCTAACTATGGCTACACCTTC | CASRARRDSPNYGYTF
- | TRBJ2-7 | TRBD1 | TRBV27 | TGTGCCAGCAGTTTATGGACAGGGGATCCCGAGCAGTACTTC | CASSLWTGDPEQYF
once | TRBJ1-4 | TRBD1 | TRBV5-4 | TGTGCCAGCAGCCGAACGGGACAGGGCCATGAAAAACTGTTTTTT | CASSRTGQGHEKLFF
- | TRBJ2-6 | - | TRBV28 | TGTGCCAGCTCTCAGGGGAGCTCTGGGGCCAACGTCCTGACTTTC | CASSQGSSGANVLTF
- | TRBJ1-4 | - | TRBV6-1 | TGTGCCAGCAGTATAGGGGGAACTAATGAAAAACTGTTTTTT | CASSIGGTNEKLFF
- | TRBJ2-3 | - | TRBV5-1 | TGCGCCAGCAGCTTAGGGGTATTCGTCCGCACAGATACGCAGTATTTT | CASSLGVFVRTDTQYF
- | TRBJ2-5 | TRBD2 | TRBV7-2 | TGTGCCAGCACCCCCGGGGGGGAGACCCAGTACTTC | CASTPGGETQYF
- | TRBJ2-3 | - | TRBV9 | TGTGCCAGCAGCGTTCGTGGGGTACAGTTGGCAGATACGCAGTATTTT | CASSVRGVQLADTQYF
- | TRBJ1-3 | - | TRBV28 | TGTGCCACCTCCATTATCGCCCCTGGAAACACCATATATTTT | CATSIIAPGNTIYF
- | TRBJ1-2 | TRBD1 | TRBV28 | TGTGCCAGCTCTTACCGGGACAGGAGTGGCTACACCTTC | CASSYRDRSGYTF
- | TRBJ2-7 | - | TRBV27 | TGTGCCAGCAGTTTTACGGGCTCCTACGAGCAGTACTTC | CASSFTGSYEQYF
- | TRBJ2-5 | TRBD2 | TRBV2 | TGTGCCAGCAGTGCCTTTCCACCCCCGGCTAGCGGGATGGGAGAGACCCAGTACTTC | CASSAFPPPASGMGETQYF
- | TRBJ2-2 | - | TRBV19 | TGTGCCAGTAGTATTGGTCCGGGGCAGTACACCGGGGAGCTGTTTTTT | CASSIGPGQYTGELFF
- | TRBJ1-1 | - | TRBV29-1 | TGCAGCGGGGACAACGGAGGGCTCGACACTGAAGCTTTCTTT | CSGDNGGLDTEAFF
- | TRBJ1-1 | - | TRBV7-2 | TGTGCCAGCAGCTTTCAACCTGGGAACACTGAAGCTTTCTTT | CASSFQPGNTEAFF
once | TRBJ2-1 | - | TRBV18 | TGTGCCAGCTCACCACCAAGCGGTGACCTCTACAATGAGCAGTTCTTC | CASSPPSGDLYNEQFF
- | TRBJ1-1 | TRBD1 | TRBV18 | TGTGCCAGCTCATCACGACAGGGTCCGGCCACTGAAGCTTTCTTT | CASSSRQGPATEAFF
- | TRBJ2-7 | - | TRBV5-1 | TGCGCCAGCAGATGGATCGCAGGCGCGGACGAGCAGTACTTC | CASRWIAGADEQYF
- | TRBJ2-5 | TRBD2 | TRBV28 | TGTGCCAGCAGTGGGAGGGCGGTCGGGGAGACCCAGTACTTC | CASSGRAVGETQYF
- | TRBJ1-1 | TRBD1 | TRBV7-2 | TGTGCCAGCAGCCTCCGACAGGGTACCTCACCTGAAGCTTTCTTT | CASSLRQGTSPEAFF
once | TRBJ2-7 | - | TRBV5-1 | TGCGCCAGCAGCTTGTTGGCGGTGACCTACGAGCAGTACTTC | CASSLLAVTYEQYF
- | TRBJ2-2 | - | TRBV5-1 | TGCGCCAGCAGCTTTAGCGGCACCGGGGAGCTGTTTTTT | CASSFSGTGELFF
once | TRBJ2-7 | - | TRBV28 | TGTGCCAGCAGTCCATGGGGGGATTCCTACGAGCAGTACTTC | CASSPWGDSYEQYF
- | TRBJ2-5 | TRBD1 | TRBV7-9 | TGTGCCAGCAGCGGGACAGGCCAAGAGACCCAGTACTTC | CASSGTGQETQYF
- | TRBJ2-7 | TRBD1 | TRBV5-4 | TGTGCCAGCAGCTCGGGACAGGTACCTCTCGAGCAGTACTTC | CASSSGQVPLEQYF
- | TRBJ2-2 | TRBD2 | TRBV27 | TGTGCCAGCAGTCACGTTGGATTCGCGCGGGAGGGCCTGGTCGCCGGGGAGCTGTTTTTT | CASSHVGFAREGLVAGELFF
- | TRBJ1-1 | - | TRBV7-9 | TGTGCCAGCAGCCTGGGAGGAGGTACTGAAGCTTTCTTT | CASSLGGGTEAFF
- | TRBJ2-7 | TRBD2 | TRBV2 | TGTGCCAGCACGGTACTAGCGGGAAATTCCTACGAGCAGTACTTC | CASTVLAGNSYEQYF
- | TRBJ1-3 | - | TRBV9 | TGTGCCAGCAGCGTAGGACAGGAAAGTTTCGGAAACACCATATATTTT | CASSVGQESFGNTIYF
- | TRBJ2-2 | - | TRBV11-3 | TGTGCCAGCAGCAGAAACCAAGTTCGAGGGGACACCGGGGAGCTGTTTTTT | CASSRNQVRGDTGELFF
- | TRBJ2-3 | TRBD2 | TRBV5-1 | TGCGCCAGCCTTACCGGACTAGCGGGAGTTGCAGATACGCAGTATTTT | CASLTGLAGVADTQYF
- | TRBJ2-6 | - | TRBV5-1 | TGCGCCAGCAGCCCCCGGGCGTCGGGGGCCAACGTCCTGACTTTC | CASSPRASGANVLTF
- | TRBJ2-3 | TRBD2 | TRBV5-1 | TGCGCCAGCAGCTTGTATAGCGGGAGGTCAGATACGCAGTATTTT | CASSLYSGRSDTQYF
- | TRBJ2-7 | TRBD2 | TRBV7-2 | TGTGCCAGCAGCTTTGGACTAGCGGGGACCTACGAGCAGTACTTC | CASSFGLAGTYEQYF
- | TRBJ1-2 | - | TRBV25-1 | TGTGCCAGCAGTAGGCAGGGAGCGTACGAAGACTATGGCTACACCTTC | CASSRQGAYEDYGYTF
- | TRBJ1-3 | TRBD1 | TRBV5-4 | TGTGCCGGACGCTCGGGACAGGGAACCTTTGGAAACACCATATATTTT | CAGRSGQGTFGNTIYF
- | TRBJ1-1 | - | TRBV18 | TGTGCCAGCTCACCGGACCGGGTCGGAGTGCACACTGAAGCTTTCTTT | CASSPDRVGVHTEAFF